This T cell receptor beta chain was recovered during a study of shared clonotypes between healthy human individuals. Overall study: The plates for each donor numbered three CD4 naive, three CD4 memory, two CD8 naive and one CD8 memory. Study-wide results and limits: Although depth was large, rarefaction showed that sequencing of the sorted subsets was incomplete. Non-shared clonotypes were found to have lower generation probabilities than the clonotypes that were shared by all four of the sorted-subset donors.

This CDR3 is 17 amino acids long. The ends were cut back, 4 bases at V and 2 bases at J, with 19 bases in the middle. CDR1 and CDR2 from the germline V gene are SGHVS and FNYEAQ. As concerns this clone: Its cognate antigen is unknown.

Once extracted for a subset, genomic DNA was divided evenly among several immunoSEQ plates. The data were produced by immunoSEQ multiplex PCR, yet TCRdb's version contains in-frame clones alone and is incomplete. The sample has 700,000 to 950,000 clones; approximately 96% are singletons. As defined, naive CD8 cells were CD45RO-negative and positively selected for CCR7, with terminally differentiated effector memory CD45RA+ cells excluded. The V gene is TRBV7-6, the J gene TRBJ2-3; D unresolved. This sequence originates from a man aged 30 to 39 in good health. The sequencing input was naive CD8+ T cells sorted from blood. The chain's CDR3 is CASSSRPPRVDTDTQYF. CDR3 DNA sequence: TGTGCCAGCAGCTCGCGCCCTCCTAGGGTGGACACAGATACGCAGTATTTT.